These 24 T cell receptor beta chains share one sample of origin, sequenced in a study of molecular identifiers for immune sequencing clone quantification (dated by TCRdb to about 2018). The protocol used for the library was PCR. Data came from a NextSeq 500. The raw public reads went through TCRdb reprocessing: fastp at Q25, MiXCR clone calling, in-frame beta chains kept. One record per CDR3 amino acid sequence lists the most common genes and DNA. The sample profile shows hundreds of thousands of distinct CDR3 sequences; approximately 24% of them were found once. The ten top clones hold about 0.84% of the sample. The source material was naive CD8+ T cells from blood, with Jurkat cell RNA spiked in. The cell subset or site label, read with the paper, signifies: FACS-sorted CD8+CD4-CCR7+CD45RA+ naive T cells. These receptors all stem from a human donor in good health. Some libraries in this study had Jurkat cell RNA spiked in.

This clonotype has ten or more counts. The chain is built from TRBV20-1 and TRBJ2-5; D remains ambiguous. The CDR3 extends over 14 amino acids. V lost 5 bases and J lost 1, with 14 bases in between. Germline CDR1 is DFQATT and CDR2 is SNEGSKA (reference sequence). This CDR3 is CSARPSGGQETQYF. The CDR3 DNA is TGCAGTGCTCGGCCTTCCGGTGGCCAAGAGACCCAGTACTTC.

To note about this clonotype: One junction end disagrees with the germline gene, perhaps due to a read error. The chain is built from TRBV2 and TRBJ2-1; no firm D call. CDR1 and CDR2 (germline): SNHLY, FYNNEI. CDR3 length equals 14 residues. The CDR3 sequence: CASSDWSPYNEQFF. The CDR3 DNA is TGCGCCAGCAGTGACTGGTCGCCCTACAATGAGCAGTTCTTC.

This clonotype came up a few times. The chain links TRBV11-1 to TRBJ2-7, with 7 bases lining up with TRBD2. This CDR3 spans 15 amino acids. Germline CDR1 SGHAT, CDR2 FQDESV (reference sequence). Losses at the gene ends were 7 bases for V and 2 bases for J; bases not matched to a gene: 11. The chain's CDR3 is CASTPGLAATYEQYF. In DNA form, the CDR3 reads TGTGCCAGCACGCCGGGGCTAGCGGCCACCTACGAGCAGTACTTC.

The sample holds many counts of this clonotype. The V gene is TRBV7-2, the J gene TRBJ2-7, with D hard to call. Germline CDR1 is SGHTA and CDR2 is FQGNSA. The CDR3 covers 13 residues. V lost 4 bases and J lost 3, with 10 bases in between. CDR3 coding DNA: TGTGCCAGCAGCTGGACCCTAGGCTACGAGCAGTACTTC. It specifies CASSWTLGYEQYF.

This clonotype was found many times. The V gene is TRBV5-6, the J gene TRBJ1-1; 8 bases align to TRBD1. Germline CDR1 reads SGHDT; CDR2 reads YYEEEE. This CDR3 spans 14 amino acids. V lost 3 bases and J lost 8; bases outside the gene matches: 9. CDR3 coding DNA: TGTGCCAGCAGCTGGACAGGGCCCGGCTGGGAAGCTTTCTTT. Protein sequence: CASSWTGPGWEAFF.

The V gene is TRBV28, the J gene TRBJ2-7; 10 bases are a match to TRBD2. CDR1 and CDR2 from the germline V gene are MDHEN and SYDVKM. The CDR3 consists of 15 residues. J lost 4 bases, V lost 6 bases, and 9 bases had no gene match. DNA of the CDR3: TGTGCCAGCAGCCAAGGACTAGCGGCGGGTTACGAGCAGTACTTC. The encoded protein is CASSQGLAAGYEQYF.

As to this clonotype: A read error may be the cause here, since a much bigger clone is one base away. This chain links TRBV12-3 or TRBV12-4 with TRBJ1-4, with TRBD1 matching over 7 bases. The CDR3 runs to 19 residues. This CDR3 reads CASSISPGTDNPTNEKLVF. CDR3 coding DNA: TGTGCCAGCAGTATCTCCCCCGGGACAGACAACCCAACTAATGAAAAACTGGTTTTT.

The rearrangement links TRBV20-1 to TRBJ1-4; D is undetermined. V lost 3 bases and J 3 bases, leaving 14 bases between the germline ends. The germline gives CDR1 DFQATT, CDR2 SNEGSKA (reference sequence). The CDR3 is 15 residues long. CDR3 region: CSASSGLRSNEKLFF. The DNA of the CDR3 is TGCAGTGCTAGTTCGGGGTTGAGGTCTAATGAAAAACTGTTTTTT.

To note about this clonotype: This clone may be a read error of a much larger clone one base away. The gene calls are TRBV27 and TRBJ1-1; TRBD1 agrees at 8 bases. CDR3 size: 12 residues. Losses at the gene ends were 7 bases for V and 10 bases for J; bases not matched to a gene: 8. CDR1 is MNHEY and CDR2 is SMNVEV in the germline V gene (reference sequence). The CDR3 region is CASKQGVAAAFF. The CDR3 bases are TGTGCCAGCAAACAGGGGGTCGCTGCAGCTTTCTTT.

This clonotype has more than one count but fewer than ten. Written as DNA, the CDR3 is TGTGCCAGCAGCGCCGTAGTATCCGGGGAGCTGTTTTTT. Amino acids: CASSAVVSGELFF. The V call is TRBV7-9, the J call TRBJ2-2; D is uncertain. The CDR3 is 13 residues long. V was trimmed by 5 bases and J by 6 bases, leaving 10 bases between them. CDR1 is SEHNR, CDR2 FQNEAQ, per germline (reference sequence).

In this sample, this clonotype turned up a few times. The chain couples TRBV19 to TRBJ2-1, with TRBD1 matching over 12 bases. The CDR3 is 14 residues long. Trimming removed 6 bases from V and 8 bases from J; junction bases left unmatched: 5. CDR1 is LNHDA and CDR2 is SQIVND in the germline V gene (reference sequence). CDR3 in amino acids: CASSTGTGGDEQFF. DNA of the CDR3: TGTGCCAGTAGCACCGGGACAGGGGGCGATGAGCAGTTCTTC. The full variable domain, completed using reference TRBV19 and TRBJ2-1, is DGGITQSPKYLFRKEGQNVTLSCEQNLNHDAMYWYRQDPGQGLRLIYYSQIVNDFQKGDIAEGYSVSREKKESFPLTVTSAQKNPTAFYLCASSTGTGGDEQFFGPGTRLTVL.

The V gene is TRBV20-1, the J gene TRBJ2-7; 8 bases are shared with TRBD2. Germline CDR1 DFQATT, CDR2 SNEGSKA (reference sequence). The CDR3 length is 13 residues. Trimming at V came to 5 bases and at J to 7 bases, leaving 10 bases not matched to a gene. CDR3 residues: CSAGTSIPGEQYF. CDR3 nucleotides: TGCAGTGCTGGGACTAGTATACCTGGGGAGCAGTACTTC.

Concerning this clonotype itself: One end of the junction fails to match germline, which may point to a read error. The CDR3 loop is CAGRRGLYKHGELFF. The CDR3 DNA sequence: TGTGCCGGCAGACGGGGACTTTACAAACACGGGGAGCTGTTTTTT. The V call is TRBV6-2 or TRBV6-3, the J call TRBJ2-2; D is perhaps TRBD2 (6 bases). The germline V gene encodes CDR1 MNHEY and CDR2 SVGEGT. The CDR3 sequence is 15 residues long.

V usage is TRBV18 and J usage is TRBJ2-3; possibly TRBD2 for D (6 bases). Germline V gene lookup returns CDR1 KGHSH and CDR2 LQKENI. The CDR3 extends over 15 amino acids. The V gene lost 0 bases and the J gene lost 5 bases, with 12 bases spanning the gap. The CDR3 DNA reads as TGTGCCAGCTCACCACCCTGGGGGGTTGAAGATACGCAGTATTTT. Translated: CASSPPWGVEDTQYF.

This clonotype was seen a few times. J is TRBJ2-1 and V is TRBV10-1; D not certain. Per the germline V gene, CDR1 is WNHNN and CDR2 is SYGVQD (reference sequence). V lost 1 base and J 6 bases, leaving 7 bases between the germline ends. The CDR3 is 13 amino acids. The CDR3 DNA reads TGCGCCAGCAGTGAGTTGAGTCCCAATGAGCAGTTCTTC. It encodes CASSELSPNEQFF.

This clonotype was seen a handful of times. This chain joins TRBV27 and TRBJ2-1, with 12 positions matching TRBD2. The CDR3 totals 17 residues. Germline lookup yields CDR1 MNHEY and CDR2 SMNVEV (reference sequence). Trimming took 7 bases from V and 8 from J; bases not matched to a gene: 15. The CDR3 nucleotides are TGTGCCAGCATTCTGACTAGCGGGAGCGTTCAGACCCATGAGCAGTTCTTC. This translates into CASILTSGSVQTHEQFF.

As concerns this clonotype: One end of the junction does not line up with germline, which may come from a read error. The CDR3 spells CTSSLDLGSYGYTF. The CDR3 DNA is TGTACCAGCAGCTTAGATCTGGGCAGCTATGGCTACACCTTC. The chain employs TRBV13 and TRBJ1-2; D remains unclear. This CDR3 has 14 amino acids. Per germline, CDR1 PRHDT and CDR2 FYEKMQ (reference sequence).

This clonotype was detected only a few times. The chain couples TRBV23-1 to TRBJ1-6; D is uncertain. TRBV23-1 is classed as an ORF, of uncertain function. CDR3 length: 14 residues. Trimming removed 1 base at V and 10 bases at J, with 11 bases between. CDR3 region: CASSQCPGDSPLHF. In DNA, the CDR3 is TGCGCCAGCAGTCAATGTCCAGGAGACTCACCCCTCCACTTT.

The J gene is TRBJ2-7, the V gene TRBV20-1, with 9 nucleotides matching TRBD2. The CDR3 is 13 amino acids. The germline gives CDR1 DFQATT, CDR2 SNEGSKA (reference sequence). Here the CDR3 DNA reads TGCCAATTAGCGGGGGCTGCCTCCTACGAGCAGTACTTC. As protein: CQLAGAASYEQYF.

The chain combines TRBV20-1 with TRBJ2-1, with TRBD2 matching 8 bases. CDR1 is DFQATT, CDR2 SNEGSKA, per germline (reference sequence). This CDR3 contains 17 residues. The V and J ends lost 1 base and 2 bases, in that order; junction bases with no gene match: 10. CDR3 sequence reads: CSARGTAGAWTYNEQFF. The CDR3 DNA reads as TGCAGTGCTAGAGGGACAGCGGGAGCCTGGACCTACAATGAGCAGTTCTTC.

This clonotype came up many times. V is TRBV4-3 and J is TRBJ2-7, with TRBD1 as a possible D gene (5 bases). Germline V gene sequence: CDR1 LGHNA, CDR2 YSLEER. V dropped 1 base and J dropped 6 bases, with 7 bases sitting between them. This CDR3 region has 12 residues. The CDR3 reads CASSQVGAEQYF. The DNA for the CDR3 is TGCGCCAGCAGCCAAGTAGGGGCCGAGCAGTACTTC.

In this sample, this clonotype turned up a few times. The chain joins TRBV27 to TRBJ2-3, with TRBD2 matching over 10 bases. The length of the CDR3 is 19 residues. The V segment lost 3 bases and the J segment 0 bases; nucleotides outside the gene matches: 12. Germline assignment: CDR1 MNHEY and CDR2 SMNVEV (reference sequence). Here the CDR3 DNA reads TGTGCCAGCAGTTTCTTGGCAGCGGGAGGGCCAACTAGCACAGATACGCAGTATTTT. This encodes CASSFLAAGGPTSTDTQYF.

The sample holds a few counts of this clonotype. The chain joins TRBV11-3 to TRBJ2-1; D unresolved. Trimming shortened V by 1 base and J by 6 bases, and 10 bases separated the two germline ends. CDR3 length: 14 residues. Germline V gives CDR1 SGHNT, CDR2 YENEEA. CDR3 region: CASSLGISGNEQFF. CDR3 coding DNA: TGTGCCAGCAGCTTAGGGATATCCGGCAATGAGCAGTTCTTC.

This clonotype was observed a few times. The chain combines TRBV19 with TRBJ2-5, with TRBD2 matching over 11 bases. Germline V gene data show CDR1 as LNHDA and CDR2 as SQIVND (reference sequence). V dropped 6 bases and J dropped 1; count of bases not matched to a gene: 16. This CDR3 comprises 19 residues. For the CDR3, the DNA is TGTGCCAGTAGCCTCGAATCTAGCGGGGGGTTCAACCTCCAAGAGACCCAGTACTTC. Translating gives CASSLESSGGFNLQETQYF.